This T cell receptor beta chain was found in a study of T cell changes during pregnancy in multiple sclerosis. Germline values: CDR1 MGHDK, CDR2 SYGVNS. CDR3 length: 11 residues. Trimming left V 3 bases short and J 13 bases short, with 10 bases between. The assay was immunoSEQ multiplex PCR, and TCRdb's table has in-frame clones only and misses some. This sample has just under 65,000 clones, with around 90% found just once. The sequencing here drew on peripheral blood, taken in the second trimester of pregnancy. V and J are TRBV25-1 and TRBJ1-5, with a weak D call TRBD1 (5 bases). The sequence was obtained from a female donor in good health, enrolled as a control in a pregnancy study. CDR3 sequence reads: CASSDGGTQHF. The CDR3 region has the DNA TGTGCCAGCAGTGATGGGGGGACGCAGCATTTT.